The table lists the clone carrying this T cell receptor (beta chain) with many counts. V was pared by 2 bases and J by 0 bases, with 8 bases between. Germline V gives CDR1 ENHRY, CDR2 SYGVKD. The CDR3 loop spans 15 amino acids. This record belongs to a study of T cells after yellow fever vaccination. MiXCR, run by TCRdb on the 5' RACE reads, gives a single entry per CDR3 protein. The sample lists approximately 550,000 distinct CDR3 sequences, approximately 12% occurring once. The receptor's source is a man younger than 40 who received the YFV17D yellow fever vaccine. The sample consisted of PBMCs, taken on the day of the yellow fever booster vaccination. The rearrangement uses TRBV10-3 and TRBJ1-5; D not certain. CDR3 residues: CAISEEVDSNQPQHF. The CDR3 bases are TGTGCCATCAGTGAGGAGGTGGATAGCAATCAGCCCCAGCATTTT.